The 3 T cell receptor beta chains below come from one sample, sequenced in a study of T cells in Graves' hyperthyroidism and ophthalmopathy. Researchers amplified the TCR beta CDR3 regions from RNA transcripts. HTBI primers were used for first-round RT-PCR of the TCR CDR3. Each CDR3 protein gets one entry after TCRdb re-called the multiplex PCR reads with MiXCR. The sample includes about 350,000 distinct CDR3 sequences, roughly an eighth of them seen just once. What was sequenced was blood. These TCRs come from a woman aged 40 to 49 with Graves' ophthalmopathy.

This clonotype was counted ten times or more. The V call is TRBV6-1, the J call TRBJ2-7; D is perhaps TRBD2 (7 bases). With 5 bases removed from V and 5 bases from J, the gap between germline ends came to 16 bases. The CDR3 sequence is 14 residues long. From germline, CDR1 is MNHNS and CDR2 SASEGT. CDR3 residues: CASSYGGQRNEQYF. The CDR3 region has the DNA TGTGCCAGCAGTTACGGGGGGCAAAGAAACGAGCAGTACTTC.

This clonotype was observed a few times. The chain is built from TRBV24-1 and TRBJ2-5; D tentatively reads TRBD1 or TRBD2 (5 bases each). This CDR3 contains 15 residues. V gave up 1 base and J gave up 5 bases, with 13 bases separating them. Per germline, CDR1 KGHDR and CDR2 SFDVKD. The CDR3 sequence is CATSDFLGGTETQYF. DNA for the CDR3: TGTGCCACCAGTGATTTCCTGGGTGGGACGGAGACCCAGTACTTC.

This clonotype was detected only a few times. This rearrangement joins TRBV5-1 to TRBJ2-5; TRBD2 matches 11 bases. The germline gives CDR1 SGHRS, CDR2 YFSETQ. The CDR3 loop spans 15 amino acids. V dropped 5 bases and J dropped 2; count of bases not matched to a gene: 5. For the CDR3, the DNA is TGCGCCAGCAGACCCTCTAGCGGGGGGCAAGAGACCCAGTACTTC. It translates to CASRPSSGGQETQYF.